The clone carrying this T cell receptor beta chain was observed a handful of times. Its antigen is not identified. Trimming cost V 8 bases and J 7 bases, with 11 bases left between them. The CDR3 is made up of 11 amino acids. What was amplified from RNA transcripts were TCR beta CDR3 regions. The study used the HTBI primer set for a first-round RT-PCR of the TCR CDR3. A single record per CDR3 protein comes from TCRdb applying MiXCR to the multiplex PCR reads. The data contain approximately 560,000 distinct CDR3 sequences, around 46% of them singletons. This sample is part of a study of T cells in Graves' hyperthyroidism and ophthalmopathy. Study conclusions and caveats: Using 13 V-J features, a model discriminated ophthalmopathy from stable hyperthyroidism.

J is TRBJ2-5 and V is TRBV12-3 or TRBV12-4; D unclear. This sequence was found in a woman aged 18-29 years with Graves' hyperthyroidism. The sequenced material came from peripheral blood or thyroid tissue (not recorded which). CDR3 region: CASHRTGTQYF. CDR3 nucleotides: TGTGCCAGCCACCGGACCGGGACCCAGTACTTC.